The next 23 T cell receptor beta chains were all read from a single sample in a study of blood T cell repertoires in COVID-19 (dated by TCRdb to about 2020). Library construction relied on the immunoSEQ multiplex PCR assay. Here the immuneACCESS table is served through TCRdb, limited to in-frame sequences with V and J called. Missing clones are a known gap in these copies; in checked studies unresolved V genes cover under half, and the rest lacks a known reason. Here the sample has almost 500,000 clones; roughly nine tenths occur a single time. Roughly 8% of the sample rests with the top ten. The sample taken for sequencing was PBMCs or T cells enriched from blood (not recorded which). All receptors derive from a woman aged 55-69 years who had recovered from COVID-19.

This chain links TRBV28 with TRBJ1-1; the D is unclear. The germline V gene encodes CDR1 MDHEN and CDR2 SYDVKM. The V end lost 3 bases, the J end lost 6 bases, and 8 bases lay between the germline ends. CDR3 length: 12 amino acids. The CDR3 nucleotides are TGTGCCAGCAGTTTGGCACAGTCTGAAGCTTTCTTT. Protein: CASSLAQSEAFF.

The chain couples TRBV7-6 to TRBJ2-6, with 7 bases fitting TRBD2. Germline CDR1 is SGHVS and CDR2 is FNYEAQ. Losses at the gene ends were 1 base for V and 1 base for J; bases not matched to a gene: 13. The CDR3 contains 20 residues. CDR3 sequence: CASSLDLRGLKSSGANVLTF. CDR3 nucleotide sequence: TGTGCCAGCAGCTTAGACCTAAGGGGACTAAAGAGTTCTGGGGCCAACGTCCTGACTTTC.

The chain links TRBV5-1 to TRBJ2-3; 7 nucleotides align to TRBD2. V gave up 4 bases and J gave up 2 bases; unmatched junction bases: 16. From germline, CDR1 is SGHRS and CDR2 YFSETQ. CDR3 size: 18 residues. CDR3 in DNA: TGCGCCAGCAGCCCCAAAGGGGTGACTAGCACTATCACAGATACGCAGTATTTT. Amino acids: CASSPKGVTSTITDTQYF.

This clone was counted between two and nine times. V is TRBV27 and J is TRBJ2-1, with 14 nucleotides matching TRBD2. Germline CDR1 is MNHEY and CDR2 is SMNVEV (reference sequence). The V and J ends lost 7 bases and 11 bases, in that order; junction bases with no gene match: 19. The CDR3 contains 18 residues. The CDR3 DNA reads as TGTGCCAGCATCGCTGGGGTACGAACGGGACTAGCGGGAGATAAGCAGTTCTTC. Translation: CASIAGVRTGLAGDKQFF.

V and J are TRBV18 and TRBJ1-6, with D uncertain. V was shortened by 3 bases and J by 7 bases, with 13 bases between the two germline ends. Germline-derived CDR1 and CDR2 are KGHSH and LQKENI. This CDR3 is built from 15 residues. CDR3: CASSPREGKNSPLHF. In nucleotides, the CDR3 is TGTGCCAGCTCACCCCGGGAAGGGAAGAATTCACCCCTCCACTTT.

The chain joins TRBV19 to TRBJ2-2; 11 bases fit TRBD1. This CDR3 has 18 amino acids. From germline, CDR1 is LNHDA and CDR2 SQIVND (reference sequence). The ends lost 5 bases at V and 7 bases at J; junction bases unmatched: 15. The CDR3 region is CASSASSGTGGTVGELFF. The CDR3 DNA is TGTGCCAGTAGTGCCTCTTCCGGGACAGGGGGTACGGTCGGGGAGCTGTTTTTT.

CDR3 coding DNA: TGTGCCAGTAGCCTCGGTCAGCTAGTCTCTGGAAACACCATATATTTT. Protein sequence: CASSLGQLVSGNTIYF. The chain couples TRBV19 to TRBJ1-3; D is uncertain. Germline lookup yields CDR1 LNHDA and CDR2 SQIVND (reference sequence). The ends were cut back, 6 bases at V and 0 bases at J, with 15 bases in the middle. This CDR3 comprises 16 residues.

The count of this clone is one. The chain employs TRBV11-2 and TRBJ2-6; perhaps TRBD1 as D (6 bases). Per germline, CDR1 SGHAT and CDR2 FQNNGV. The CDR3 totals 19 residues. Trimming removed 4 bases at V and 0 bases at J, with 19 bases between. CDR3 nucleotide sequence: TGTGCCAGCAGCTCCCGTACCGGGACATCGAGCTCTGGGGCCAACGTCCTGACTTTC. Translating gives CASSSRTGTSSSGANVLTF.

V gene TRBV2 combines with J gene TRBJ1-2, with D tentatively TRBD1 (5 bases). The CDR3 loop spans 14 amino acids. V dropped 3 bases and J dropped 8 bases, with 16 bases sitting between them. Germline V CDR1 and CDR2: SNHLY, FYNNEI. CDR3 coding DNA: TGTGCCAGCAGTGATAGAAAGGTGGGGCCCGGCTACACCTTC. Protein: CASSDRKVGPGYTF. The whole variable domain, filled in from reference TRBV2 and TRBJ1-2, reads EPEVTQTPSHQVTQMGQEVILRCVPISNHLYFYWYRQILGQKVEFLVSFYNNEISEKSEIFDDQFSVERPDGSNFTLKIRSTKLEDSAMYFCASSDRKVGPGYTFGSGTRLTVV.

V and J are TRBV2 and TRBJ1-6; D is undetermined. V was shortened by 8 bases and J by 7 bases, with 12 bases between the two germline ends. The germline CDR1 and CDR2 sequences are SNHLY and FYNNEI. The CDR3 spans 13 residues. The CDR3: CASLGLQNSPLHF. The CDR3 DNA follows: TGTGCCAGCCTTGGACTGCAAAATTCACCCCTCCACTTT.

V gene TRBV7-9 combines with J gene TRBJ1-2; the match to TRBD1 covers 7 bases. Losses at the gene ends were 3 bases for V and 11 bases for J; bases not matched to a gene: 21. In germline, CDR1 is SEHNR, CDR2 FQNEAQ (reference sequence). The CDR3 consists of 17 residues. The CDR3 is CASSFGPEGDSWSQYTF. The CDR3 DNA reads TGTGCCAGCAGCTTTGGCCCAGAGGGGGACAGTTGGTCCCAATACACCTTC.

This chain links TRBV10-2 with TRBJ1-1, with TRBD1 identical over 10 bases. The CDR3 is 14 residues long. V shed 6 bases and J 5 bases; nucleotides not matched to a gene: 6. The germline V gene has CDR1 WSHSY and CDR2 SAAADI. CDR3 region: CASRGQGGKTEAFF. As DNA, the CDR3 is TGCGCCAGCAGAGGACAGGGGGGTAAAACTGAAGCTTTCTTT.

The rearrangement uses TRBV7-9 and TRBJ1-4; tentatively, D is TRBD1 (5 bases). This CDR3 comprises 14 residues. The V end lost 2 bases, the J end lost 6 bases, and 10 bases lay between the germline ends. Germline V gene lookup returns CDR1 SEHNR and CDR2 FQNEAQ (reference sequence). This chain's CDR3 is CASSLRGVDEKLFF. For the CDR3, the DNA is TGTGCCAGCAGCTTACGGGGGGTTGATGAAAAACTGTTTTTT.

The J gene is TRBJ1-5, the V gene TRBV6-5; TRBD1 matches 8 bases. Germline trimming cut 2 bases from V and 7 bases from J; bases unmatched to any gene: 4. The CDR3 extends over 14 amino acids. In germline, CDR1 is MNHEY, CDR2 SVGAGI. As DNA, the CDR3 is TGTGCCAGCAGTTACGGACAGGGTAGACAGCCCCAGCATTTT. Protein product: CASSYGQGRQPQHF.

The chain uses TRBV3-1 (or the pseudogene TRBV3-2) and TRBJ1-2, with 7 bases fitting TRBD1. V shed 4 bases, J shed 8 bases, and the junction held 10 bases outside the gene matches. Looked up from germline, CDR1 is LGHDT and CDR2 is YNNKEL (reference sequence). The CDR3 has 14 amino acids. CDR3: CASSLQTGTGGYTF. The CDR3 DNA sequence: TGTGCCAGCAGCCTCCAGACAGGGACCGGGGGCTACACCTTC.

This rearrangement joins TRBV19 to TRBJ1-6; tentative D call: TRBD1 (6 bases). The ends were cut back, 3 bases at V and 2 bases at J, with 11 bases in the middle. The CDR3 has 16 amino acids. Germline CDR1 LNHDA, CDR2 SQIVND (reference sequence). The CDR3 is CASSMAGATYNSPLHF. The CDR3 DNA follows: TGTGCCAGTAGTATGGCGGGGGCCACCTATAATTCACCCCTCCACTTT.

The rearrangement joins TRBV28 to TRBJ1-2, with D perhaps TRBD1 (5 bases). Germline V gene sequence: CDR1 MDHEN, CDR2 SYDVKM. The V end was cut by 6 bases, the J end by 8 bases, with 25 bases between. This CDR3 has 16 amino acids. The CDR3 coding sequence is TGTGCCAGCAGACTCAACGAGCAGGGAACATTTGGAGGCTACACCTTC. Protein: CASRLNEQGTFGGYTF.

The rearrangement joins TRBV11-3 to TRBJ2-3, with D tentatively TRBD1 (6 bases). Germline-derived CDR1 and CDR2 are SGHNT and YENEEA. Trimming left V 1 base short and J 6 bases short, with 11 bases between. The CDR3 contains 14 residues. For the CDR3, the DNA is TGTGCCAGCAGCTTAGGAAGGGGGTCGGATACGCAGTATTTT. Encoded protein: CASSLGRGSDTQYF.

The chain combines TRBV24-1 with TRBJ1-5; 8 bases line up with TRBD1. The germline V gene encodes CDR1 KGHDR and CDR2 SFDVKD. The CDR3 length is 13 residues. Trimming cost V 5 bases and J 7 bases; bases outside gene matches: 3. Here the CDR3 DNA reads TGTGCCACCAGTGCGACAGGGGTACAGCCCCAGCATTTT. It specifies CATSATGVQPQHF.

The J gene is TRBJ2-1, the V gene TRBV2; 11 positions match TRBD1. The V gene end was trimmed by 5 bases and the J gene end by 6 bases; junction bases not matched to a gene: 12. This CDR3 spans 17 amino acids. Germline V gene sequence: CDR1 SNHLY, CDR2 FYNNEI. The CDR3 DNA is TGTGCCAGCAGTAGTCGAGCCGGGACAGGGGGAAGCAATGAGCAGTTCTTC. It is translated as CASSSRAGTGGSNEQFF.

This rearrangement joins TRBV6-6 to TRBJ1-2; 9 nucleotides match TRBD1. The CDR3 is 15 residues long. CDR1 and CDR2 from the germline V gene are MNHNY and SVGAGI (reference sequence). V gave up 2 bases and J gave up 6 bases; unmatched junction bases: 7. The chain's CDR3 is CASSYADRGWDGYTF. Written as DNA, the CDR3 is TGTGCCAGCAGTTACGCAGACAGGGGGTGGGATGGCTACACCTTC.

The rearrangement links TRBV11-3 to TRBJ1-6; D gene ambiguous. The CDR3 extends over 15 amino acids. The ends were cut back, 0 bases at V and 9 bases at J, with 12 bases in the middle. CDR1 SGHNT and CDR2 YENEEA come from the germline V gene. This CDR3 reads CASSLDNGDSSPLHF. CDR3 in DNA: TGTGCCAGCAGCTTAGATAACGGAGATAGTTCACCCCTCCACTTT.

CDR3 sequence reads: CASSRPTVSGNTIYF. In nucleotides, the CDR3 is TGTGCCAGCAGCCGCCCCACAGTCTCTGGAAACACCATATATTTT. The chain recombines TRBV3-1 (or the pseudogene TRBV3-2) with TRBJ1-3; D ambiguous. Trimming took 4 bases from V and 0 from J, leaving 10 bases between them. Germline-derived CDR1 and CDR2 are LGHDT and YNNKEL (reference sequence). This CDR3 is 15 amino acids long.